Presented here are 11 T cell receptor beta chains from one specimen sequenced in a study of CD8+CD57+ T cells in acquired aplastic anemia. Genomic DNA constituted the template upon which TCR beta VDJ and CDR3 profiling was performed. TCRdb ran MiXCR on the reads and lists one entry per CDR3 protein. The sample gives 150,000 to 200,000 distinct CDR3 sequences, 48% of which show up once; around 9.7% is in the top ten. Individuals selected for sequencing had exhibited CD8+CD57+ cell expansion on flow cytometry. Sequencing used sorted CD4+, CD8+, or CD8+CD57+ T cells (not recorded which) from PBMCs. These receptors all stem from a human donor with aplastic anemia.

This clonotype was picked up many times. This chain uses TRBV5-1 with TRBJ2-5, with 10 bases fitting TRBD2. This CDR3 is built from 15 residues. The V and J ends lost 10 bases and 8 bases, in that order; junction bases with no gene match: 17. Germline CDR1 is SGHRS and CDR2 is YFSETQ. The CDR3 reads CAGRTGLAAAETQYF. As DNA, the CDR3 is TGCGCCGGACGAACCGGACTAGCGGCTGCCGAAACCCAGTACTTC.

This clonotype was counted many times. The chain uses TRBV6-5 and TRBJ2-5; no clear D gene. The CDR3 covers 11 residues. Looked up from germline, CDR1 is MNHEY and CDR2 is SVGAGI. The V end was cut by 4 bases, the J end by 11 bases, with 11 bases between. CDR3: CASSFWPAQYF. CDR3 sequence (DNA): TGTGCCAGCAGTTTTTGGCCTGCTCAGTACTTC.

V is TRBV10-3 and J is TRBJ2-4, with 10 bases matching TRBD1. This CDR3 contains 14 residues. The V gene's germline CDR1 is ENHRY and CDR2 SYGVKD. With 6 bases clipped from V and 7 bases from J, the junction kept 6 bases outside the gene matches. CDR3 bases: TGTGCCATCAGAGACGACAGGGGGCGGAACATTCAGTACTTC. It is translated as CAIRDDRGRNIQYF.

This clonotype showed up many times. The rearrangement uses TRBV6-1 and TRBJ1-3, with D possibly matching TRBD1 (6 bases). Per the germline V gene, CDR1 is MNHNS and CDR2 is SASEGT. Trimming took off 7 bases at V and 1 base at J, with 17 bases between the two ends. This CDR3 is 16 amino acids long. CDR3 protein: CASKTGRGASGNTIYF. The CDR3 nucleotides read TGTGCCAGCAAAACGGGCAGGGGAGCTTCTGGAAACACCATATATTTT.

This clonotype was counted ten times or more. The gene calls are TRBV20-1 and TRBJ2-7; no firm D call. CDR3 length: 15 amino acids. Germline lookup yields CDR1 DFQATT and CDR2 SNEGSKA (reference sequence). Trimming took off 4 bases at V and 6 bases at J, with 22 bases between the two ends. This chain's CDR3 is CSATPTRSPSPEQYF. In DNA form, the CDR3 reads TGCAGTGCTACCCCAACGAGGAGCCCCTCGCCCGAGCAGTACTTC.

This clonotype was seen many times. The genes are TRBV5-4 and TRBJ2-3, with D perhaps matching TRBD2 (5 bases). Germline values: CDR1 SGHNT, CDR2 YYREEE (reference sequence). The germline V and J ends were trimmed by 0 bases and 1 base, with 12 bases remaining between them. The CDR3 has 16 residues. The CDR3 loop reads CASSLGTPRGTDTQYF. The CDR3 DNA sequence: TGTGCCAGCAGCTTGGGGACTCCCCGAGGCACAGATACGCAGTATTTT.

The chain employs TRBV19 and TRBJ2-1; D gene uncertain. The CDR3 loop spans 13 amino acids. The germline gives CDR1 LNHDA, CDR2 SQIVND (reference sequence). The V end was cut by 4 bases, the J end by 4 bases, with 8 bases between. The CDR3 protein is CASSTSQYNEQFF. For the CDR3, the DNA is TGTGCCAGTAGTACGAGTCAATACAATGAGCAGTTCTTC.

This clonotype was detected ten times or more. The chain recombines TRBV3-1 with TRBJ1-5, with D uncertain. Germline loops: CDR1 LGHDT, CDR2 YNNKEL (reference sequence). V lost 6 bases and J 6 bases, leaving 15 bases between the germline ends. The CDR3 is 14 amino acids. The CDR3 is CASSPNRLVQPQHF. The CDR3 DNA follows: TGTGCCAGCAGTCCTAATAGGCTGGTTCAGCCCCAGCATTTT. The whole variable domain, filled in from reference TRBV3-1 and TRBJ1-5, reads DTAVSQTPKYLVTQMGNDKSIKCEQNLGHDTMYWYKQDSKKFLKIMFSYNNKELIINETVPNRFSPKSPDKAHLNLHINSLELGDSAVYFCASSPNRLVQPQHFGDGTRLSIL.

CDR3 in amino acids: CASSSRRQGSYEQYF. The CDR3 DNA sequence: TGTGCCAGCAGCTCTCGCAGACAGGGATCCTACGAGCAGTACTTC. V usage is TRBV7-3 and J usage is TRBJ2-7; 7 bases line up with TRBD1. Germline loops: CDR1 SGHTA, CDR2 FQGTGA. The CDR3 extends over 15 amino acids. V shed 4 bases and J 1 base; nucleotides not matched to a gene: 7.

This clonotype was observed a single time. The chain combines TRBV6-5 with TRBJ1-2; no reliable D call. This CDR3 contains 15 residues. The ends were cut back, 4 bases at V and 0 bases at J, with 12 bases in the middle. Germline CDR1 and CDR2: MNHEY and SVGAGI. The CDR3 region is CASSWAPQTNYGYTF. The CDR3 nucleotides are TGTGCCAGCAGTTGGGCCCCACAAACTAACTATGGCTACACCTTC.

In regard to this clonotype: The junction and the germline gene differ at one end; a read error may be behind it. V and J are TRBV24-1 and TRBJ1-2; D gene unclear. In germline, CDR1 is KGHDR, CDR2 SFDVKD. This CDR3 has 14 residues. This chain's CDR3 is CATSDLDRYSGYAF. The CDR3 bases are TGTGCCACCAGTGATTTAGACCGTTATAGTGGCTACGCCTTC.